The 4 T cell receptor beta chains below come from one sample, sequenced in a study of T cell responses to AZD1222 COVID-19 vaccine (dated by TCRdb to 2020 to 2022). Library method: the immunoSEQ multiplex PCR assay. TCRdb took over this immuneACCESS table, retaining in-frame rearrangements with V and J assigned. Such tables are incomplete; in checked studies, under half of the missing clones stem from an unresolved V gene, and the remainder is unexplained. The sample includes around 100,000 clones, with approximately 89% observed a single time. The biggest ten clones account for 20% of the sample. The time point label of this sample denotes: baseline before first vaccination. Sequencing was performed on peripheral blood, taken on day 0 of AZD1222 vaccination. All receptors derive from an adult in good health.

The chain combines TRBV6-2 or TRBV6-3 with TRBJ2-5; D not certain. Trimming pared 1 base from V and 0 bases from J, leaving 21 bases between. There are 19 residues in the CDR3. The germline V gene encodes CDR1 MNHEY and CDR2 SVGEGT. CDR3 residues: CASSYWRRKSGLYQETQYF. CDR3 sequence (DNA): TGTGCCAGCAGTTACTGGCGGCGAAAGTCCGGCCTGTACCAAGAGACCCAGTACTTC.

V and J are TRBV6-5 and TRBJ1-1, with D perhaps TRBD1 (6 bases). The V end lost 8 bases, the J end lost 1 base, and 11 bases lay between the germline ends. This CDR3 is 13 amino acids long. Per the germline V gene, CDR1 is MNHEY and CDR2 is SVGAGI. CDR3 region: CASPRTANTEAFF. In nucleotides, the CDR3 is TGTGCCAGCCCAAGGACAGCGAACACTGAAGCTTTCTTT.

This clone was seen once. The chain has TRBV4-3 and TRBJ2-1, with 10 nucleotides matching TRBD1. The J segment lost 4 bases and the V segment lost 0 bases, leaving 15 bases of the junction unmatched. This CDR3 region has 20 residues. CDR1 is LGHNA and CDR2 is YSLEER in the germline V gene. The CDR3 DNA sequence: TGCGCCAGCAGCCAAGATCGACAGGGGGCTATCGGGGCTAAATACAATGAGCAGTTCTTC. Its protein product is CASSQDRQGAIGAKYNEQFF.

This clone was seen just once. This CDR3 is CASSRDGPYNSPLHF. Here the CDR3 DNA reads TGTGCCAGCAGCCGCGACGGGCCCTATAATTCACCCCTCCACTTT. The gene calls are TRBV7-9 and TRBJ1-6; D is uncertain. Germline V gene sequence: CDR1 SEHNR, CDR2 FQNEAQ (reference sequence). The CDR3 is made up of 15 amino acids. V shed 5 bases and J shed 2 bases, with 10 bases lying between them. Complete variable domain (other parts from reference TRBV7-9 and TRBJ1-6): DTGVSQNPRHKITKRGQNVTFRCDPISEHNRLYWYRQTLGQGPEFLTYFQNEAQLEKSRLLSDRFSAERPKGSFSTLEIQRTEQGDSAMYLCASSRDGPYNSPLHFGNGTRLTVT.